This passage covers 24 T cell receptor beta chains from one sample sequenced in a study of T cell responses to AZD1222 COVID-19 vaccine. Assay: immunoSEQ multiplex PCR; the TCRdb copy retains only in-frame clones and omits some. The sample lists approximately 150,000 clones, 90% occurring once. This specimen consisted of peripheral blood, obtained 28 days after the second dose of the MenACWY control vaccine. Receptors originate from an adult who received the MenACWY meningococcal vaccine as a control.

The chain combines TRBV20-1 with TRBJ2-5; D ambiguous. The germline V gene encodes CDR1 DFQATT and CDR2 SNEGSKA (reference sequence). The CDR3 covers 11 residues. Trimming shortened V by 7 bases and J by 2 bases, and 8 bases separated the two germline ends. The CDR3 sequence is CSGHVQETQYF. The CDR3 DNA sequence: TGCAGTGGACACGTACAAGAGACCCAGTACTTC.

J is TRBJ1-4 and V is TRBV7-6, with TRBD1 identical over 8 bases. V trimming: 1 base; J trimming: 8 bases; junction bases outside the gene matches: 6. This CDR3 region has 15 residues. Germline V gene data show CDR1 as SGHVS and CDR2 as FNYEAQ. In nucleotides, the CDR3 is TGTGCCAGCAGCTTAGAAAGGACAGGGAGGGAAAAACTGTTTTTT. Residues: CASSLERTGREKLFF.

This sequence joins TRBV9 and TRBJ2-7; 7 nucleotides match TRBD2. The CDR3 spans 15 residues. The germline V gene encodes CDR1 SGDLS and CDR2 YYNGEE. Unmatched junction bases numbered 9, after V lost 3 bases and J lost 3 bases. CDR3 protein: CASSGEASGNYEQYF. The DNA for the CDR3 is TGTGCCAGCAGCGGAGAGGCTAGCGGAAACTACGAGCAGTACTTC.

Here the CDR3 DNA reads TGCGCCAGCAGCAGCCGACTCATAGGCTCTGGGGCCAACGTCCTGACTTTC. Translation: CASSSRLIGSGANVLTF. The chain has TRBV5-1 and TRBJ2-6; D remains ambiguous. The V and J ends lost 4 bases and 0 bases respectively, with 14 bases between them. Per germline, CDR1 SGHRS and CDR2 YFSETQ. The CDR3 runs to 17 residues. Full variable domain (outside the CDR3, taken from reference TRBV5-1 and TRBJ2-6): KAGVTQTPRYLIKTRGQQVTLSCSPISGHRSVSWYQQTPGQGLQFLFEYFSETQRNKGNFPGRFSGRQFSNSRSEMNVSTLELGDSALYLCASSSRLIGSGANVLTFGAGSRLTVL.

The CDR3 is CASSSVTGPGTEAFF. The CDR3 DNA follows: TGTGCCAGTAGTTCCGTGACAGGCCCTGGGACTGAAGCTTTCTTT. V and J are TRBV19 and TRBJ1-1, with D perhaps TRBD1 (6 bases). Germline V CDR1 and CDR2: LNHDA, SQIVND (reference sequence). The length of the CDR3 is 15 residues. With 5 bases removed from V and 5 bases from J, the gap between germline ends came to 18 bases.

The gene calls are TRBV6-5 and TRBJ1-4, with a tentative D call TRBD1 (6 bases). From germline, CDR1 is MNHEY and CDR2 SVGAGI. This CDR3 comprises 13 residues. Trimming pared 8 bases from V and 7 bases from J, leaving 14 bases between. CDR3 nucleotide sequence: TGTGCCAGCCTCGGGGGGGCAGGTGAAAAACTGTTTTTT. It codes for CASLGGAGEKLFF.

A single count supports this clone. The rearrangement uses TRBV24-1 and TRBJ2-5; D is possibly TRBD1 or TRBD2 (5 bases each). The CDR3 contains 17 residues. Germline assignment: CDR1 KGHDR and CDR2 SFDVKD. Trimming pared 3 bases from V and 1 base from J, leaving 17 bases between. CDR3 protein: CATSDIRDRGFQETQYF. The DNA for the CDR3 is TGTGCCACCAGTGATATTAGGGACCGGGGATTCCAAGAGACCCAGTACTTC.

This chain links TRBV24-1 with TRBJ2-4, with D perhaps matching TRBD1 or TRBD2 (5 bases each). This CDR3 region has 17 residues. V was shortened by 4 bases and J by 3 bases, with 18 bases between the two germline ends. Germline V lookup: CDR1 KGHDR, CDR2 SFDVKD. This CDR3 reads CATSENPSLRGKNIQYF. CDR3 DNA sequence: TGTGCCACCAGTGAAAACCCCTCACTGAGGGGCAAAAACATTCAGTACTTC.

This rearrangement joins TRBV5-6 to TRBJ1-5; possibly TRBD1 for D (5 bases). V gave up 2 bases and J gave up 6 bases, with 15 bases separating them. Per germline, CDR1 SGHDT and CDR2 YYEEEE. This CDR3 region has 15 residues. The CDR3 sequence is CASSLSSGRGQPQHF. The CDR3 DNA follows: TGTGCCAGCAGCTTATCTTCAGGGAGAGGTCAGCCCCAGCATTTT.

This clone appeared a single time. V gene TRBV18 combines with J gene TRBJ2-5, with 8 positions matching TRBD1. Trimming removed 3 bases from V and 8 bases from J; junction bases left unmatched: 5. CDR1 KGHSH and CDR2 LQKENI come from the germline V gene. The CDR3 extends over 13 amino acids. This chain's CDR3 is CASSPMDRETQYF. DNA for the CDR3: TGTGCCAGCTCACCGATGGACAGGGAAACCCAGTACTTC.

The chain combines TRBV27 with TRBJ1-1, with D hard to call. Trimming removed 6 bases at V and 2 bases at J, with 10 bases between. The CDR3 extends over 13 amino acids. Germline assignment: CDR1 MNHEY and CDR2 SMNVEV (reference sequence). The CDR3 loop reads CASRTNLNTEAFF. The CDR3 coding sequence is TGTGCCAGCAGAACGAACCTAAACACTGAAGCTTTCTTT.

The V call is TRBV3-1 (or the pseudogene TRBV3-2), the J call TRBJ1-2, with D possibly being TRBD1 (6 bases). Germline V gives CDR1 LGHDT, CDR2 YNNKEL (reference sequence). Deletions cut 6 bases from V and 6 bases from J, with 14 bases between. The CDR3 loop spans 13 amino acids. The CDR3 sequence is CASSRTGRNGYTF. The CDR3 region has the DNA TGTGCCAGCAGTCGTACAGGGAGGAATGGCTACACCTTC.

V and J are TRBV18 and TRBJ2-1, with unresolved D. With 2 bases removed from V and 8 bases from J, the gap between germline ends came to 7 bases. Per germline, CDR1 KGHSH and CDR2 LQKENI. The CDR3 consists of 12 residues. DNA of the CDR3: TGTGCCAGCTCACCAAGTGGATATGAGCAGTTCTTC. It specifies CASSPSGYEQFF.

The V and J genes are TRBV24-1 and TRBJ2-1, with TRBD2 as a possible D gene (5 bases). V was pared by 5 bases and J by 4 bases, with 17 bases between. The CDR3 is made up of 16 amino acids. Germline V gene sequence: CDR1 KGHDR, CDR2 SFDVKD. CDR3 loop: CATSVEAGAAYNEQFF. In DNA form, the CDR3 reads TGTGCCACCAGTGTTGAGGCGGGCGCCGCGTACAATGAGCAGTTCTTC.

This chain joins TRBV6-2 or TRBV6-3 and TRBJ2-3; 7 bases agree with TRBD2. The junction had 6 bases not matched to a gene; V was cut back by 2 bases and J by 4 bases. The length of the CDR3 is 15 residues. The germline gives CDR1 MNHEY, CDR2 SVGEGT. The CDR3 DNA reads TGTGCCAGCAGTTACGGGAGGGTCGTCGCAGATACGCAGTATTTT. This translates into CASSYGRVVADTQYF.

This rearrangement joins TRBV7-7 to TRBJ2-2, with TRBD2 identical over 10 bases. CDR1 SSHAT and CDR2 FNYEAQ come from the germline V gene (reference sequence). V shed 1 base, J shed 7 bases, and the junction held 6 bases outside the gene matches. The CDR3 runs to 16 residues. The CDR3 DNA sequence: TGTGCCAGCAGCTTAGAACTGAGCGGGAGGGGCGGGGAGCTGTTTTTT. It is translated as CASSLELSGRGGELFF.

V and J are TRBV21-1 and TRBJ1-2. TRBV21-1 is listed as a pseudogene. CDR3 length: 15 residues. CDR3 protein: CASSKDGEAPNGYTF. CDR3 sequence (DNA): TGTGCCAGCAGCAAAGACGGGGAGGCCCCAAATGGCTACACCTTC.

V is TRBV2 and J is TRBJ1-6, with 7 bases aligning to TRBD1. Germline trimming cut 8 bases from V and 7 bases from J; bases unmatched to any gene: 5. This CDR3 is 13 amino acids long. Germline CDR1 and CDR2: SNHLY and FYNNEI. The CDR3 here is CASGGQLNSPLHF. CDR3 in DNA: TGTGCCAGCGGGGGACAGCTCAATTCACCCCTCCACTTT.

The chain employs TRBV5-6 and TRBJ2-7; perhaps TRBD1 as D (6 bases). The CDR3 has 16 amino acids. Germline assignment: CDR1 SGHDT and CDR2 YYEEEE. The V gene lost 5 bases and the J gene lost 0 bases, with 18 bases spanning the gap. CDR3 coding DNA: TGTGCCAGCAGGTTAAGGGGGACCTCGAGCTCCTACGAGCAGTACTTC. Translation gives CASRLRGTSSSYEQYF. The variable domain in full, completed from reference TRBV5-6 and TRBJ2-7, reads DAGVTQSPTHLIKTRGQQVTLRCSPKSGHDTVSWYQQALGQGPQFIFQYYEEEERQRGNFPDRFSGHQFPNYSSELNVNALLLGDSALYLCASRLRGTSSSYEQYFGPGTRLTVT.

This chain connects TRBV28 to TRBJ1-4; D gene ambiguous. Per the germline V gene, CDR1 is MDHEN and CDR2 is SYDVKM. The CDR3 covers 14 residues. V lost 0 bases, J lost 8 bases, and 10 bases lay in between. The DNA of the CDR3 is TGTGCCAGCAGTTTATGGGGATGGGGAGAAAAACTGTTTTTT. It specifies CASSLWGWGEKLFF.

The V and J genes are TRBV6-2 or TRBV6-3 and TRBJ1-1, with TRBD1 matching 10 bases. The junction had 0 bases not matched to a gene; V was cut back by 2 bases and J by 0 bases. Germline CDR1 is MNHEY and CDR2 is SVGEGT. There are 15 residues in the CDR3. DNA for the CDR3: TGTGCCAGCAGTTACGGGACAGGGGTGAACACTGAAGCTTTCTTT. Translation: CASSYGTGVNTEAFF.

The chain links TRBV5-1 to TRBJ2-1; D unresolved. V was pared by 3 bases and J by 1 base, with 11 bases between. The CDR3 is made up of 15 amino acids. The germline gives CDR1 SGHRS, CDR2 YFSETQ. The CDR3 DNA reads TGCGCCAGCAGCTCGAGCTACAATTCCTACAATGAGCAGTTCTTC. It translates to CASSSSYNSYNEQFF.

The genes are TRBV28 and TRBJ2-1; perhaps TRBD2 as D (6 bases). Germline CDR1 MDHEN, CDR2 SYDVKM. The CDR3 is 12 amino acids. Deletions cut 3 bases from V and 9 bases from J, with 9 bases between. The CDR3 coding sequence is TGTGCCAGCAGTTTGCTCGGGGGTGAGCAGTTCTTC. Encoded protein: CASSLLGGEQFF.

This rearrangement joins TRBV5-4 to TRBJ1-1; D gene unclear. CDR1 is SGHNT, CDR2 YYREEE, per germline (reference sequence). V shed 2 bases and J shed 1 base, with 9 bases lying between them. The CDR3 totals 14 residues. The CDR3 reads CASSFLTGNTEAFF. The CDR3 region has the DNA TGTGCCAGCAGCTTCCTTACGGGGAACACTGAAGCTTTCTTT.